A selection of T cell receptor beta chains follows, all from one sample in a study of early T cells in non-severe SARS-CoV-2 infection. MiXCR, run by TCRdb on the 5' RACE reads, gives a single entry per CDR3 protein. This sample has roughly 60,000 distinct CDR3 sequences; around 12% occur once, and the top ten carry roughly 4.2%. The sample comprised whole blood. The receptors here all came from an adult who was a healthcare worker with PCR-confirmed SARS-CoV-2 infection or an uninfected control (not recorded which). CDR3s leave out the opening cysteine and the closing phenylalanine or tryptophan. Rows give clone size only sometimes, using once, few, many, or a class for an expanded clone.

cdr3_length,j_call,clone_size,v_call,cdr3_aa
13,TRBJ1-3,.,TRBV25-1,ASSEGDSSGNTIY
12,TRBJ1-6,medium-sized,TRBV6-5,ASSTRGVLSPLH
12,TRBJ1-5,.,TRBV25-1,ASSEYGGDQPQH
14,TRBJ2-5,.,TRBV11-2,ASSLGLAGAQETQY
13,TRBJ2-3,few,TRBV12-3/TRBV12-4,ASSSREQNTDTQY
15,TRBJ2-5,.,TRBV5-1,ASSLALTSGSQETQY
14,TRBJ2-1,many,TRBV18,ASSRSGGNYYNEQF
14,TRBJ2-2,.,TRBV20-1,SASGRAGGGTGELF
14,TRBJ2-3,.,TRBV14,ASSPRLAGSTDTQY
15,TRBJ2-1,many,TRBV4-3,ASSQDKAGATYNEQF
11,TRBJ2-2,.,TRBV29-1,SVEDGYTGELF
13,TRBJ2-5,many,TRBV4-2,ASSQDREGLETQY
15,TRBJ2-3,.,TRBV7-2,ASSLRTSGGIGDTQY
10,TRBJ2-7,few,TRBV7-9,ASSPDLLEQY
15,TRBJ2-7,.,TRBV7-9,ASSLASGGGSSYEQY
9,TRBJ1-2,few,TRBV29-1,SEGQGGGYT
10,TRBJ2-2,few,TRBV29-1,SVDEATGELF
11,TRBJ1-5,few,TRBV4-1,ASSPTLGQPQH
10,TRBJ1-1,.,TRBV3-1,ASSQVDTEAF
14,TRBJ1-2,once,TRBV4-3,ASSQDRATGAYGYT
14,TRBJ1-3,few,TRBV7-2,ASSSSAAFSGNTIY
11,TRBJ2-7,many,TRBV29-1,SVEPGESYEQY
15,TRBJ2-2,many,TRBV19,ASSPNLGRVRTGELF
13,TRBJ1-2,.,TRBV4-3,ASSQDGTGGFGYT
13,TRBJ2-5,.,TRBV11-2,ASSRGLGGGETQY
12,TRBJ2-7,.,TRBV18,ASSPPTPPNEQY
14,TRBJ2-2,few,TRBV6-1,ASRPSDQVNTGELF
12,TRBJ2-5,.,TRBV3-1,ASSRRQQGETQY
11,TRBJ1-5,many,TRBV25-1,ASSSGGGQPQH
13,TRBJ2-7,many,TRBV20-1,SARDPAGGPYEQY
14,TRBJ1-4,many,TRBV19,ASSFSTGDNNEKLF
12,TRBJ1-2,.,TRBV6-4,ASSDSGRSYGYT
11,TRBJ1-1,.,TRBV9,ASSPPGAIEAF
12,TRBJ1-4,few,TRBV18,ASSPEGDREKLF
14,TRBJ2-3,few,TRBV6-2/TRBV6-3,ASSRPTSGATDTQY
7,TRBJ1-2,.,TRBV20-1,SAAVGYT
9,TRBJ2-7,many,TRBV2,ASSETYEQY
13,TRBJ2-7,.,TRBV11-1,ASSQWTGYSYEQY
13,TRBJ1-1,.,TRBV6-5,ASRRGGATDTEAF
13,TRBJ2-2,.,TRBV4-2,ASSTGGVYTGELF
15,TRBJ2-3,few,TRBV2,ASSESGGFRPTDTQY
15,TRBJ2-3,once,TRBV12-3/TRBV12-4,ASRWGGAGEPTDTQY
11,TRBJ2-3,few,TRBV24-1,ATGTTSTDTQY
14,TRBJ1-4,few,TRBV7-8,ASSSRTGVGGEKLF
14,TRBJ1-2,.,TRBV10-3,AISEFGPGATSGYT
10,TRBJ1-1,few,TRBV12-5,ASGSLGTEAF
13,TRBJ1-4,.,TRBV30,AWAPLGTTNEKLF
11,TRBJ1-1,many,TRBV10-1,ASSEDPGSEAF
11,TRBJ2-3,.,TRBV27,ASRRGSTDTQY